Each of the 25 T cell receptor beta chains below was sequenced from the same sample in a study of blood T cell repertoires in COVID-19. The protocol was immunoSEQ multiplex PCR, while the TCRdb copy is restricted to in-frame clones and leaves out a portion. The sample lists 200,000 or so clones, about 82% occurring once. The sequencing sample was made of peripheral blood. The source of these receptors is a woman in her 30s with acute or convalescent COVID-19.

The J gene is TRBJ2-4, the V gene TRBV6-2 or TRBV6-3; D is perhaps TRBD1 (5 bases). Per germline, CDR1 MNHEY and CDR2 SVGEGT. This CDR3 spans 14 amino acids. Trimming cost V 4 bases and J 8 bases, with 15 bases left between them. CDR3 protein: CASSSLRGADIQYF. CDR3 sequence (DNA): TGTGCCAGCAGTTCTCTTAGGGGCGCGGACATTCAGTACTTC.

The chain combines TRBV5-1 with TRBJ1-1, with 7 bases that match TRBD1. The V gene end was trimmed by 5 bases and the J gene end by 5 bases; junction bases not matched to a gene: 12. The CDR3 spans 15 residues. Germline V CDR1 and CDR2: SGHRS, YFSETQ. The CDR3 region is CASRADSQGQTEAFF. In DNA form, the CDR3 reads TGCGCCAGCAGGGCGGACTCACAGGGGCAAACTGAAGCTTTCTTT.

This clone has a single count. J is TRBJ2-7 and V is TRBV28, with a weak D call TRBD1 (6 bases). The CDR3 is made up of 16 amino acids. V was shortened by 6 bases and J by 0 bases, with 18 bases between the two germline ends. CDR1 MDHEN and CDR2 SYDVKM come from the germline V gene. The CDR3 protein is CASSRLPGTLSYEQYF. CDR3 nucleotides: TGTGCCAGCAGCCGACTACCCGGGACACTCTCCTACGAGCAGTACTTC. Drawing the rest from reference TRBV28 and TRBJ2-7, the complete variable domain is DVKVTQSSRYLVKRTGEKVFLECVQDMDHENMFWYRQDPGLGLRLIYFSYDVKMKEKGDIPEGYSVSREKKERFSLILESASTNQTSMYLCASSRLPGTLSYEQYFGPGTRLTVT.

This clone was observed a handful of times. The gene calls are TRBV7-2 and TRBJ2-7, with unresolved D. V lost 1 base and J 4 bases, leaving 11 bases between the germline ends. The CDR3 runs to 14 residues. Germline V gene lookup returns CDR1 SGHTA and CDR2 FQGNSA. CDR3 coding DNA: TGTGCCAGCAGCTTAGACAGCCTTGCGTACGAGCAGTACTTC. Protein sequence: CASSLDSLAYEQYF.

The V call is TRBV5-1, the J call TRBJ1-2; TRBD1 agrees at 8 bases. With V trimmed by 4 bases and J by 12 bases, 14 bases remained unmatched. The CDR3 loop spans 14 amino acids. CDR1 and CDR2 from the germline V gene are SGHRS and YFSETQ. The CDR3 reads CASSPEVTGDGHTF. The CDR3 region has the DNA TGCGCCAGCAGCCCCGAGGTGACAGGGGACGGCCACACCTTC.

V gene TRBV4-2 combines with J gene TRBJ2-2; D remains unclear. This CDR3 spans 15 amino acids. Trimming took off 0 bases at V and 7 bases at J, with 12 bases between the two ends. Germline-derived CDR1 and CDR2 are LGHNA and YNFKEQ. The CDR3 coding sequence is TGTGCCAGCAGCCAAGAAGATGGTAGCAGCGGGGAGCTGTTTTTT. Its translation is CASSQEDGSSGELFF.

The genes are TRBV28 and TRBJ1-1; TRBD1 matches 9 bases. The ends lost 8 bases at V and 4 bases at J; junction bases unmatched: 5. From germline, CDR1 is MDHEN and CDR2 SYDVKM. The CDR3 sequence is 13 residues long. CDR3: CASEQGAGTEAFF. For the CDR3, the DNA is TGTGCCAGCGAACAGGGGGCTGGCACTGAAGCTTTCTTT.

This sequence joins TRBV7-2 and TRBJ2-2; 8 positions agree with TRBD1. V dropped 1 base and J dropped 6; count of bases not matched to a gene: 7. The CDR3 contains 16 residues. Per germline, CDR1 SGHTA and CDR2 FQGNSA. CDR3 loop: CASSLGGQVIAGELFF. The CDR3 nucleotides read TGTGCCAGCAGCTTAGGGGGACAGGTTATCGCCGGGGAGCTGTTTTTT.

The chain employs TRBV12-3 or TRBV12-4 and TRBJ2-7; TRBD1 agrees at 7 bases. V trimming: 5 bases; J trimming: 2 bases; junction bases outside the gene matches: 3. The CDR3 is made up of 13 amino acids. In DNA, the CDR3 is TGTGCCAGCAGTGGGGACAGAGCCTACGAGCAGTACTTC. Its protein product is CASSGDRAYEQYF.

V and J are TRBV4-1 and TRBJ2-7; D not resolved. Germline V gene sequence: CDR1 MGHRA, CDR2 YSYEKL. Deletions cut 4 bases from V and 7 bases from J, with 14 bases between. The CDR3 contains 13 residues. The CDR3 region is CASSPISGWEQYF. Here the CDR3 DNA reads TGCGCCAGCAGCCCCATCTCGGGTTGGGAGCAGTACTTC.

Only one count was recorded for this clone. This chain uses TRBV6-5 with TRBJ2-7; 11 bases are a match to TRBD2. With 6 bases clipped from V and 7 bases from J, the junction kept 8 bases outside the gene matches. Germline CDR1 reads MNHEY; CDR2 reads SVGAGI. This CDR3 has 14 amino acids. This CDR3 is CASRGLAASEEQYF. CDR3 in DNA: TGTGCCAGCAGGGGACTAGCGGCCTCTGAGGAGCAGTACTTC.

The rearrangement uses TRBV6-5 and TRBJ1-5, with D possibly matching TRBD1 (5 bases). V was cut by 6 bases and J by 1 base, with 13 bases left in between. CDR3 length equals 15 residues. Germline-derived CDR1 and CDR2 are MNHEY and SVGAGI. DNA for the CDR3: TGTGCCAGCAGCTTAAAGGGGCAGAGCAATCAGCCCCAGCATTTT. It translates to CASSLKGQSNQPQHF.

This chain joins TRBV4-1 and TRBJ1-2, with 9 bases that match TRBD1. Trimming at V came to 3 bases and at J to 0 bases, leaving 23 bases not matched to a gene. The CDR3 sequence is 22 residues long. Germline V gene data show CDR1 as MGHRA and CDR2 as YSYEKL. The CDR3 loop reads CASSQGQGWMTLIGFSNYGYTF. The DNA for the CDR3 is TGCGCCAGCAGCCAGGGACAGGGTTGGATGACGCTAATTGGGTTCTCTAACTATGGCTACACCTTC.

The V gene is TRBV10-3, the J gene TRBJ1-1; D gene uncertain. The CDR3 runs 11 residues. CDR1 ENHRY and CDR2 SYGVKD come from the germline V gene. V was trimmed by 4 bases and J by 6 bases, leaving 6 bases between them. CDR3 nucleotide sequence: TGTGCCATCAGTGGCGGGGCTGAAGCTTTCTTT. Its protein product is CAISGGAEAFF.

The V call is TRBV6-5, the J call TRBJ1-3; 8 nucleotides agree with TRBD1. V was pared by 0 bases and J by 3 bases, with 4 bases of the junction left unmatched. The germline CDR1 and CDR2 sequences are MNHEY and SVGAGI. The CDR3 contains 16 residues. In DNA form, the CDR3 reads TGTGCCAGCAGTTACTCTGAGGACAGGGTTGGAAACACCATATATTTT. It is translated as CASSYSEDRVGNTIYF.

This clone has just one count. This sequence joins TRBV30 and TRBJ1-1; 9 positions match TRBD1. Trimming cost V 3 bases and J 3 bases; bases outside gene matches: 5. Germline V gives CDR1 GTSNPN, CDR2 SVGIG (reference sequence). The CDR3 extends over 14 amino acids. CDR3 DNA: TGTGCCTGGAGGCCGGGACAGGGACACACTGAAGCTTTCTTT. The encoded protein is CAWRPGQGHTEAFF.

This clone was counted many times. V is TRBV20-1 and J is TRBJ1-2; D may be TRBD1 (5 bases). The CDR3 spans 11 residues. Per the germline V gene, CDR1 is DFQATT and CDR2 is SNEGSKA (reference sequence). Trimming pared 5 bases from V and 7 bases from J, leaving 11 bases between. The CDR3 protein is CSASGWRGYTF. The CDR3 DNA is TGCAGTGCTTCAGGGTGGCGTGGCTACACCTTC.

The V gene is TRBV20-1, the J gene TRBJ1-5; D not certain. CDR3 length equals 11 residues. CDR1 and CDR2 from the germline V gene are DFQATT and SNEGSKA (reference sequence). Trimming removed 3 bases from V and 5 bases from J, with 5 bases in between. The CDR3 region has the DNA TGCAGTGCTAGCGGGGATCAGCCCCAGCATTTT. This translates into CSASGDQPQHF.

The chain combines TRBV7-9 with TRBJ2-6; TRBD1 might be the D (5 bases). The germline V gene encodes CDR1 SEHNR and CDR2 FQNEAQ (reference sequence). Trimming removed 3 bases from V and 2 bases from J, with 14 bases in between. This CDR3 has 17 residues. CDR3 residues: CASSFPRVGAGANVLTF. CDR3 DNA: TGTGCCAGCAGCTTCCCCAGGGTAGGAGCTGGGGCCAACGTCCTGACTTTC.

This clone came up once. The chain employs TRBV28 and TRBJ2-3, with D unclear. The CDR3 is 14 amino acids. The V end lost 4 bases, the J end lost 2 bases, and 10 bases lay between the germline ends. The V gene's germline CDR1 is MDHEN and CDR2 SYDVKM. The CDR3 DNA is TGTGCCAGCAGTTACGAGAGATTCACAGATACGCAGTATTTT. Residues: CASSYERFTDTQYF.

This chain links TRBV4-1 with TRBJ1-1, with 8 bases aligning to TRBD1. The V and J ends lost 0 bases and 3 bases, in that order; junction bases with no gene match: 12. Per the germline V gene, CDR1 is MGHRA and CDR2 is YSYEKL. There are 18 residues in the CDR3. The CDR3 loop is CASSQDQVRDRTYTEAFF. The CDR3 DNA reads TGCGCCAGCAGCCAAGATCAAGTGAGGGACAGGACTTACACTGAAGCTTTCTTT.

This rearrangement joins TRBV29-1 to TRBJ2-7; 8 positions match TRBD2. The trim removed 0 bases at V and 2 bases at J, leaving 6 bases unmatched. This CDR3 is 15 amino acids long. The germline CDR1 and CDR2 sequences are SQVTM and ANQGSEA. The CDR3 loop is CSVEERGETPYEQYF. The CDR3, as DNA: TGCAGCGTTGAAGAGCGGGGGGAAACCCCCTACGAGCAGTACTTC.

This clone was picked up one time. The CDR3 sequence: CATCGTGESEAFF. In nucleotides, the CDR3 is TGTGCCACCTGCGGGACAGGGGAATCTGAAGCTTTCTTT. J is TRBJ1-1 and V is TRBV24-1; 10 positions agree with TRBD1. The CDR3 extends over 13 amino acids. CDR1 and CDR2 from the germline V gene are KGHDR and SFDVKD. The trim removed 9 bases at V and 6 bases at J, leaving 6 bases unmatched.

The chain uses TRBV19 and TRBJ2-7; 9 bases line up with TRBD2. Germline-derived CDR1 and CDR2 are LNHDA and SQIVND (reference sequence). CDR3 length equals 16 residues. With 5 bases clipped from V and 4 bases from J, the junction kept 12 bases outside the gene matches. The CDR3 DNA follows: TGTGCCAGTAGTTCCCTTAGCGGGAGCCGTTTTTACGAGCAGTACTTC. It translates to CASSSLSGSRFYEQYF.

The chain is built from TRBV23-1 and TRBJ1-6; TRBD1 matches at 9 bases. TRBV23-1 is filed as an ORF, its function uncertain. J was trimmed by 6 bases and V by 6 bases; bases with no gene match: 15. The CDR3 totals 18 residues. The CDR3 protein is CASRTTGGGFGGNSPLHF. As DNA, the CDR3 is TGCGCCAGCAGGACCACAGGGGGCGGTTTTGGTGGTAATTCACCCCTCCACTTT.